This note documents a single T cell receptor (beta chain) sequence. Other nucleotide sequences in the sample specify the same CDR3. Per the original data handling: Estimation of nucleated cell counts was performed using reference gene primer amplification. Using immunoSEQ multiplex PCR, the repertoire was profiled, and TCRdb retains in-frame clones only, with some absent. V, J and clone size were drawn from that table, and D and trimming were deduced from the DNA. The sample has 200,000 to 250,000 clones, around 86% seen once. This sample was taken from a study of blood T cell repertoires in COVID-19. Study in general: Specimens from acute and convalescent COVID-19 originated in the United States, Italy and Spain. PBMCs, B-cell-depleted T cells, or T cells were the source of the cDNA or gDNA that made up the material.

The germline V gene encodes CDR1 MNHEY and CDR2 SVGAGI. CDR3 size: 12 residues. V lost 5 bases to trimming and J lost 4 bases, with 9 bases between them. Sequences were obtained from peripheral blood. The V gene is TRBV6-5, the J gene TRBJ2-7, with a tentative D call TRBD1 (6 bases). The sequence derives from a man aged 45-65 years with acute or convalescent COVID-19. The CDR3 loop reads CASSQQGYEQYF. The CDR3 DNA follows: TGTGCCAGCAGTCAACAGGGTTACGAGCAGTACTTC.